This is a list of T cell receptor beta chains from one sample in a study of blood T cell repertoires in COVID-19. Clones were sequenced by immunoSEQ multiplex PCR, and TCRdb holds only the in-frame ones, with some missing. The table shows about 34,000 clones, with about 93% occurring only once. Sequencing was performed on peripheral blood. All receptors come from a human donor in a cohort sampled during active COVID-19. CDR3s include the opening cysteine and the closing phenylalanine or tryptophan. Each record gives: D gene, clone size, V gene, J gene, CDR3 protein, CDR3 DNA. A D gene is named only where the DNA matches it firmly. Size tells how often a clone was seen (once, few, many) or the class of an expanded clone, and some rows leave it out.

.,.,TRBV11-2,TRBJ1-1,CASSLDTLETEAFF,TGTGCCAGCAGCCTGGACACCTTGGAGACTGAAGCTTTCTTT
TRBD1,.,TRBV27,TRBJ1-2,CASSAQGQGYGYTF,TGTGCCAGCAGTGCCCAGGGACAGGGCTATGGCTACACCTTC
.,.,TRBV27,TRBJ1-4,CASSAGTTTNEKLFF,TGTGCCAGCAGTGCCGGGACAACAACTAATGAAAAACTGTTTTTT
.,.,TRBV5-5,TRBJ2-7,CASSLDRAYYEQYF,TGTGCCAGCAGCTTGGACAGGGCCTACTACGAGCAGTACTTC
.,.,TRBV11-2,TRBJ2-1,CASSVGLEKGNEQFF,TGTGCCAGCAGCGTAGGACTGGAAAAGGGGAATGAGCAGTTCTTC
.,.,TRBV6-2/TRBV6-3,TRBJ2-2,CASSYVPGGTGELFF,TGTGCCAGCAGTTACGTCCCAGGAGGTACCGGGGAGCTGTTTTTT
TRBD1,.,TRBV18,TRBJ2-1,CASNHRGLGSFEQFF,TGTGCCAGCAACCACAGGGGGCTGGGGAGCTTTGAGCAGTTCTTC
TRBD2,.,TRBV3-1/TRBV3-2,TRBJ2-3,CASSQDRAGENTQYF,TGTGCCAGCAGCCAAGATAGGGCGGGAGAGAATACGCAGTATTTT
.,.,TRBV6-5,TRBJ1-2,CASSFGAGYGYTF,TGTGCCAGCAGTTTTGGGGCCGGCTATGGCTACACCTTC
TRBD1,once,TRBV5-8,TRBJ1-2,CASSLDRGRLGGYTF,TGTGCCAGCAGCTTGGACAGGGGGCGTTTAGGTGGCTACACCTTC
.,.,TRBV27,TRBJ2-3,CASSAAAPTDTQYF,TGTGCCAGCAGCGCCGCGGCCCCCACAGATACGCAGTATTTT
.,medium-sized,TRBV10-2,TRBJ1-2,CASRPQGTLSGYTF,TGCGCCAGCAGACCCCAGGGGACCCTTAGTGGCTACACCTTC
TRBD1,.,TRBV30,TRBJ1-6,CAWSFRQGTPLHF,TGTGCCTGGAGTTTCCGACAGGGTACACCCCTCCACTTT
.,once,TRBV15,TRBJ1-5,CATSAGRDQPQHF,TGTGCCACCAGCGCCGGGAGAGATCAGCCCCAGCATTTT
.,once,TRBV18,TRBJ1-2,CASSPNYAGQEGYTF,TGTGCCAGCTCACCTAACTACGCAGGGCAGGAGGGCTACACCTTC
.,once,TRBV15,TRBJ1-5,CATSTVQGWGNQPQHF,TGTGCCACCAGCACAGTACAGGGCTGGGGCAATCAGCCCCAGCATTTT
.,once,TRBV9,TRBJ1-1,CASSLRRQPLNTEAFF,TGTGCCAGCAGCCTTCGCAGACAGCCTCTGAACACTGAAGCTTTCTTT
.,.,TRBV4-1,TRBJ1-4,CASSPKANQATNEKLFF,TGCGCCAGCAGCCCGAAGGCTAACCAGGCTACTAATGAAAAACTGTTTTTT
.,.,TRBV29-1,TRBJ2-1,CSVDQGNNEQFF,TGCAGCGTTGATCAGGGGAACAATGAGCAGTTCTTC
TRBD1,.,TRBV9,TRBJ1-4,CASSETGQNEKLFF,TGTGCCAGCAGTGAGACAGGGCAAAATGAAAAACTGTTTTTT
.,.,TRBV19,TRBJ1-1,CASSIEVGGHTEAFF,TGTGCCAGTAGTATAGAAGTAGGGGGACACACTGAAGCTTTCTTT
.,.,TRBV27,TRBJ2-5,CASRRGGAQETQYF,TGTGCCAGCAGGAGAGGGGGTGCGCAAGAGACCCAGTACTTC
TRBD1,.,TRBV15,TRBJ1-2,CATSRQRDRDGYTF,TGTGCCACCAGCAGACAAAGGGACAGGGATGGCTACACCTTC
TRBD1,few,TRBV4-2,TRBJ2-7,CASSSDRPYEQYF,TGTGCCAGCAGCTCGGACAGGCCTTACGAGCAGTACTTC